This entry features one T cell receptor (beta chain) sequence. Profiled with immunoSEQ multiplex PCR; TCRdb holds only in-frame clones, not every one. The table includes 10,000 to 15,000 clones, under 90% detected once. The data derive from a study of T cell changes during pregnancy in multiple sclerosis. The J segment lost 9 bases and the V segment lost 5 bases, leaving 4 bases of the junction unmatched. The CDR3 consists of 12 residues. CDR1 is SGHNT and CDR2 is YYREEE in the germline V gene (reference sequence). This sequence originates from a female donor in good health, enrolled as a control in a pregnancy study. This sequence joins TRBV5-4 and TRBJ2-1, with 8 bases lining up with TRBD2. The sequencing here drew on CD8+ T cells from peripheral blood mononuclear cells, taken after pregnancy. CDR3 DNA: TGTGCCAGCAGTCCCGGGGGGGGTGAGCAGTTCTTC. The encoded protein is CASSPGGGEQFF.